A selection of T cell receptor beta chains follows, all from one sample in a study of blood T cell repertoires in COVID-19. Data came from immunoSEQ multiplex PCR; TCRdb stores just in-frame clones and leaves some out. The repertoire has about 260,000 clones, around 90% of them found once; the top ten carry about 10%. The sequenced sample was peripheral blood. Every receptor here comes from a woman aged 70-85 years with COVID-19, enrolled during active disease. CDR3s include the opening cysteine and the closing phenylalanine or tryptophan. Fields, in order: J gene, V gene, D gene, clone size, CDR3 protein, CDR3 DNA. The D gene is left open where the match is weak. Some rows have no size entry. The others give once, few or many, or a class for an expanded clone.

TRBJ2-7	TRBV9	TRBD1	.	CASSVTRLRQGRDREQYF	TGTGCCAGCAGCGTAACCCGACTAAGACAGGGAAGAGACCGCGAGCAGTACTTC
TRBJ1-3	TRBV28	.	few	CASSSGGPGNTIYF	TGTGCCAGCAGTTCCGGGGGACCTGGAAACACCATATATTTT
TRBJ2-2	TRBV6-5	.	.	CASSRGATGELFF	TGTGCCAGTTCCAGGGGTGCCACCGGGGAGCTGTTTTTT
TRBJ1-4	TRBV13	.	.	CASSHSSSFNEKLFF	TGTGCCAGCAGCCATTCATCTAGTTTTAATGAAAAACTGTTTTTT
TRBJ2-1	TRBV24-1	TRBD1	.	CATSDFPGQGYYNEQFF	TGTGCCACCAGTGATTTCCCGGGACAGGGATACTACAATGAGCAGTTCTTC
TRBJ1-1	TRBV7-3	TRBD1	once	CASSLKWGQEAFF	TGTGCCAGCAGCTTAAAATGGGGACAGGAAGCTTTCTTT
TRBJ2-2	TRBV19	TRBD1	.	CASRTGRFAGELFF	TGTGCCAGCCGGACAGGAAGGTTCGCCGGGGAGCTGTTTTTT
TRBJ1-5	TRBV5-1	.	.	CASSLGPQTENQPQHF	TGCGCCAGCAGCTTGGGTCCACAGACAGAAAATCAGCCCCAGCATTTT
TRBJ1-2	TRBV28	.	few	CASSLGGGGPNYGYTF	TGTGCCAGCAGTTTAGGCGGGGGGGGCCCAAACTATGGCTACACCTTC
TRBJ1-5	TRBV5-1	.	.	CASSLEGSNQPQHF	TGCGCCAGCAGCTTGGAGGGGAGCAATCAGCCCCAGCATTTT
TRBJ1-1	TRBV27	.	.	CASTPWDKDTEAFF	TGTGCCAGCACTCCCTGGGACAAGGACACTGAAGCTTTCTTT
TRBJ2-1	TRBV30	TRBD2	.	CAWSAGTSWYEQFF	TGTGCCTGGAGTGCCGGGACTAGCTGGTATGAGCAGTTCTTC
TRBJ1-4	TRBV7-9	TRBD1	once	CASSSGGTAEKLFF	TGTGCCAGCAGCTCGGGGGGGACAGCTGAAAAACTGTTTTTT
TRBJ2-7	TRBV9	.	few	CASSPDSYSYEQYF	TGTGCCAGCAGCCCGGACAGTTACTCCTACGAGCAGTACTTC
TRBJ2-5	TRBV27	TRBD2	.	CASSLSGRETQYF	TGTGCCAGCAGTTTAAGCGGGAGGGAGACCCAGTACTTC
TRBJ1-1	TRBV28	TRBD1	.	CASRPITGVAFF	TGTGCCAGCAGACCTATTACAGGGGTAGCTTTCTTT